Listed here are 19 T cell receptor beta chains from one sample, sequenced in a study of CD8 T cells in ankylosing spondylitis. TCRdb reprocessed the 5' RACE reads with MiXCR, giving one entry per CDR3 protein. Here the sample spans just over 150,000 distinct CDR3 sequences, roughly 18% being singletons. The sample was blood, either unsorted or a sorted T cell fraction (not recorded which). Receptors were obtained from a male donor with ankylosing spondylitis or in good health (not recorded which).

The CDR3 protein is CASSSPTRTTDTQYF. CDR3 DNA: TGTGCCAGCAGTTCCCCGACTAGGACTACAGATACGCAGTATTTT. J is TRBJ2-3 and V is TRBV28, with D tentatively TRBD2 (6 bases). Germline V gives CDR1 MDHEN, CDR2 SYDVKM. CDR3 length: 15 residues. Trimming removed 4 bases from V and 3 bases from J, with 14 bases in between. Full variable domain (outside the CDR3, taken from reference TRBV28 and TRBJ2-3): DVKVTQSSRYLVKRTGEKVFLECVQDMDHENMFWYRQDPGLGLRLIYFSYDVKMKEKGDIPEGYSVSREKKERFSLILESASTNQTSMYLCASSSPTRTTDTQYFGPGTRLTVL.

Regarding this clonotype: The conserved phenylalanine or tryptophan normally closing the CDR3 is absent here, so this likely arose from a read error. The chain recombines TRBV29-1 with TRBJ1-5, with D tentatively TRBD1 (5 bases). Germline V gives CDR1 SQVTM, CDR2 ANQGSEA. The CDR3 covers 15 residues. The CDR3 loop is CSIRTSLYSNQPQHL. The DNA for the CDR3 is TGCAGTATAAGGACATCGCTTTATAGCAATCAGCCCCAGCATCTT.

This clonotype has at least ten counts. V gene TRBV5-1 combines with J gene TRBJ1-4; the match to TRBD1 covers 7 bases. The CDR3 is made up of 14 amino acids. Germline V CDR1 and CDR2: SGHRS, YFSETQ. V was pared by 4 bases and J by 7 bases, with 7 bases of the junction left unmatched. The CDR3 region has the DNA TGCGCCAGCAGCACCGGGACAGCTACTGAAAAACTGTTTTTT. Translation gives CASSTGTATEKLFF. Combining the CDR3 with reference TRBV5-1 and TRBJ1-4 gives the whole variable domain KAGVTQTPRYLIKTRGQQVTLSCSPISGHRSVSWYQQTPGQGLQFLFEYFSETQRNKGNFPGRFSGRQFSNSRSEMNVSTLELGDSALYLCASSTGTATEKLFFGSGTQLSVL.

The chain recombines TRBV7-9 with TRBJ2-7, with D possibly called TRBD1 or TRBD2 (5 bases each). Germline lookup yields CDR1 SEHNR and CDR2 FQNEAQ (reference sequence). The CDR3 loop spans 17 amino acids. The V end lost 4 bases, the J end lost 0 bases, and 19 bases lay between the germline ends. DNA for the CDR3: TGTGCCAGCAGCTCTCCCCCGGGACGACAAAGCTCCTACGAGCAGTACTTC. This encodes CASSSPPGRQSSYEQYF.

This clonotype was picked up many times. The gene calls are TRBV10-2 and TRBJ2-4; tentatively, D is TRBD1 or TRBD2 (6 bases each). Trimming shortened V by 1 base and J by 4 bases, and 8 bases separated the two germline ends. There are 14 residues in the CDR3. From germline, CDR1 is WSHSY and CDR2 SAAADI. CDR3 DNA: TGCGCCAGCAGTGAGTTAGGGGGGAAAAACATTCAGTACTTC. Amino acid sequence: CASSELGGKNIQYF.

In its sample, this clonotype was seen once. A much larger clonotype is one base distant, so this may be a read error. The genes are TRBV20-1 and TRBJ2-2, with D maybe TRBD2 (7 bases). Germline V gene sequence: CDR1 DFQATT, CDR2 SNEGSKA (reference sequence). This CDR3 has 15 amino acids. The CDR3 protein is CSTRDWLGGVGELFF. The CDR3 DNA sequence: TGCAGTACTAGAGATTGGTTAGGGGGGGTCGGGGAGCTGTTTTTT.

For this clonotype: Since a much larger clone is just one base distant, this may be a read error. The chain has TRBV28 and TRBJ2-2; D gene ambiguous. Germline loops: CDR1 MDHEN, CDR2 SYDVKM. The CDR3 has 15 amino acids. This CDR3 reads CTSSLLTGLTGELFF. The CDR3, as DNA: TGTACCAGCAGTTTACTAACGGGTCTCACCGGGGAGCTGTTTTTT. Looking up the rest from reference TRBV28 and TRBJ2-2 gives the full variable domain: DVKVTQSSRYLVKRTGEKVFLECVQDMDHENMFWYRQDPGLGLRLIYFSYDVKMKEKGDIPEGYSVSREKKERFSLILESASTNQTSMYLCTSSLLTGLTGELFFGEGSRLTVL.

This clonotype was observed many times. V is TRBV12-3 or TRBV12-4 and J is TRBJ1-3; D perhaps matches TRBD1 (6 bases). V lost 6 bases and J 0 bases, leaving 12 bases between the germline ends. This CDR3 contains 15 residues. The CDR3 reads CASRTGQGSGNTIYF. For the CDR3, the DNA is TGTGCCAGCAGGACAGGACAAGGCTCTGGAAACACCATATATTTT.

The gene calls are TRBV5-1 and TRBJ2-3; D unclear. The CDR3 sequence is 13 residues long. Germline lookup yields CDR1 SGHRS and CDR2 YFSETQ. V gave up 3 bases and J gave up 6 bases, with 11 bases separating them. In DNA form, the CDR3 reads TGCGCCAGCAGCTATACCTCGGCCGATACGCAGTATTTT. It yields the protein CASSYTSADTQYF.

This chain uses TRBV7-8 with TRBJ2-3; 9 bases agree with TRBD2. The ends lost 5 bases at V and 2 bases at J; junction bases unmatched: 20. The CDR3 spans 20 residues. Germline values: CDR1 SGHVS, CDR2 FQNEAQ. CDR3 bases: TGTGCCAGCAGCACCCCCCCCGGGGCTAGCGGGACCCCGTTCACAGATACGCAGTATTTT. Residues: CASSTPPGASGTPFTDTQYF.

V and J are TRBV5-1 and TRBJ1-1, with D uncertain. CDR1 SGHRS and CDR2 YFSETQ come from the germline V gene. CDR3 length: 14 amino acids. V lost 0 bases and J lost 2, with 8 bases in between. Here the CDR3 DNA reads TGCGCCAGCAGCTTGGCCGGTCCAAACACTGAAGCTTTCTTT. Its protein product is CASSLAGPNTEAFF.

This clonotype has a count of ten or more. This chain uses TRBV3-1 with TRBJ2-1; D call uncertain. Germline assignment: CDR1 LGHDT and CDR2 YNNKEL (reference sequence). The CDR3 runs to 11 residues. The V gene lost 3 bases and the J gene lost 13 bases, with 10 bases spanning the gap. The CDR3 region has the DNA TGTGCCAGCAGCCAGCAAGTCCTACAGTTCTTC. Residues: CASSQQVLQFF.

The gene calls are TRBV18 and TRBJ1-5; D unclear. Germline V gene data show CDR1 as KGHSH and CDR2 as LQKENI. Between the trimmed V and J ends, which lost 3 bases and 0 bases, there was a span of 9 bases. The CDR3 has 15 residues. For the CDR3, the DNA is TGTGCCAGCTCACCGTACGAAGATAGCAATCAGCCCCAGCATTTT. Protein: CASSPYEDSNQPQHF.

This clonotype was seen repeatedly, ten times or more. The J gene is TRBJ1-2, the V gene TRBV5-1, with TRBD1 matching 10 bases. The germline V gene encodes CDR1 SGHRS and CDR2 YFSETQ. After removal of 3 bases from V and 7 bases from J, the junction contained 12 bases not matched to a gene. CDR3 length: 16 amino acids. The CDR3 loop is CASSSAGTGVTGGYTF. The CDR3 nucleotides read TGCGCCAGCAGCTCAGCCGGGACAGGGGTGACGGGTGGCTACACCTTC.

V usage is TRBV7-9 and J usage is TRBJ1-1, with 8 bases lining up with TRBD1. The CDR3 is 13 residues long. Germline V gene lookup returns CDR1 SEHNR and CDR2 FQNEAQ (reference sequence). The V gene end was trimmed by 2 bases and the J gene end by 7 bases; junction bases not matched to a gene: 3. The CDR3 protein is CASSLQGAFEAFF. In DNA, the CDR3 is TGTGCCAGCAGCTTACAGGGGGCTTTTGAAGCTTTCTTT.

In this sample, this clonotype turned up a few times. This chain joins TRBV19 and TRBJ2-7, with 9 nucleotides matching TRBD1. The germline V gene encodes CDR1 LNHDA and CDR2 SQIVND (reference sequence). CDR3 length: 16 amino acids. J was trimmed by 0 bases and V by 5 bases; bases with no gene match: 8. CDR3 nucleotide sequence: TGTGCCAGTAGTCTCCAGGGACAGGGTGTCTCCTACGAGCAGTACTTC. Protein product: CASSLQGQGVSYEQYF. Using reference TRBV19 and TRBJ2-7 for the parts outside the CDR3, the full variable domain is DGGITQSPKYLFRKEGQNVTLSCEQNLNHDAMYWYRQDPGQGLRLIYYSQIVNDFQKGDIAEGYSVSREKKESFPLTVTSAQKNPTAFYLCASSLQGQGVSYEQYFGPGTRLTVT.

The V and J genes are TRBV7-9 and TRBJ1-2, with TRBD1 identical over 10 bases. The CDR3 has 16 residues. The germline V gene has CDR1 SEHNR and CDR2 FQNEAQ (reference sequence). V trimming: 5 bases; J trimming: 4 bases; junction bases outside the gene matches: 10. This chain's CDR3 is CASSDRDRGFRYGYTF. CDR3 nucleotide sequence: TGTGCCAGCAGCGACCGGGACAGGGGCTTCCGCTATGGCTACACCTTC.

CDR3: CASSLDPSGITDTGELFF. CDR3 bases: TGTGCCAGCAGCTTGGATCCTAGCGGGATTACGGACACCGGGGAGCTGTTTTTT. The chain is built from TRBV5-4 and TRBJ2-2; 9 positions agree with TRBD2. The CDR3 contains 18 residues. V lost 0 bases and J lost 3; bases outside the gene matches: 9. In germline, CDR1 is SGHNT, CDR2 YYREEE (reference sequence).

This chain uses TRBV29-1 with TRBJ1-2; D might be TRBD1 (6 bases). The CDR3 covers 15 residues. Germline CDR1 reads SQVTM; CDR2 reads ANQGSEA. V was clipped by 7 bases and J by 1 base, with 19 bases between them. CDR3 amino acids: CSARTGQRLNYGYTF. The CDR3 DNA sequence: TGCAGCGCTAGAACCGGACAGAGACTTAACTATGGCTACACCTTC.